This T cell receptor (beta chain) stems from a study of blood T cell repertoires in COVID-19. Study background: Some COVID-19 samples were acute and others convalescent; all came from the United States, Italy and Spain. In each case, the material was cDNA or gDNA derived from T cells, B-cell-depleted T cells, or PBMCs.

From germline, CDR1 is MNHEY and CDR2 SVGEGT. V was cut by 6 bases and J by 3 bases, with 6 bases left in between. CDR3 length: 11 amino acids. Original methodology: Nucleated cell number was recorded as an estimate derived from reference gene primer amplification. Generated by immunoSEQ multiplex PCR, the TCRdb table keeps only in-frame clones and is missing some. The D gene and trimming were derived from the DNA, and the V and J assignments and clone size from that table. The table lists roughly 180,000 clones, approximately 86% of them singletons, with around 2.3% in the top ten. The chain joins TRBV6-2 or TRBV6-3 to TRBJ2-7; no firm D call. Sequencing was performed on peripheral blood. This receptor was taken from a man between 65 and 85 years old with active or convalescent COVID-19. The CDR3 bases are TGTGCCAGCAGCTCGTACTACGAGCAGTACTTC. Translating gives CASSSYYEQYF.